The next 10 T cell receptor beta chains were all read from a single sample in a study of T cell responses to AZD1222 COVID-19 vaccine. Generated by immunoSEQ multiplex PCR, the TCRdb table keeps only in-frame clones and is missing some. Among about 120,000 clones listed, 88% were seen once. Specimen: peripheral blood, collected 28 days after the second AZD1222 dose. The origin of the receptors is an adult who received the AZD1222 COVID-19 vaccine.

This clone was observed a single time. This chain links TRBV6-6 with TRBJ2-1; D remains ambiguous. V was clipped by 2 bases and J by 4 bases, with 9 bases between them. CDR3 length: 14 amino acids. Germline CDR1 and CDR2: MNHNY and SVGAGI (reference sequence). The CDR3 is CASSYKRTYNEQFF. The DNA for the CDR3 is TGTGCCAGCAGTTACAAGCGAACATACAATGAGCAGTTCTTC.

The chain joins TRBV28 to TRBJ2-2; D perhaps matches TRBD1 (5 bases). CDR1 and CDR2 from the germline V gene are MDHEN and SYDVKM. This CDR3 is 13 amino acids long. V lost 6 bases, J lost 6 bases, and 11 bases lay in between. CDR3 bases: TGTGCCAGCAGGCGGACACCACCCGGGGAGCTGTTTTTT. It translates to CASRRTPPGELFF.

CDR3 nucleotides: TGTGCCAGCAGCCCCTCGCCAGGGGGCAACGAGCAGTACTTC. This translates into CASSPSPGGNEQYF. The genes are TRBV11-3 and TRBJ2-7; 8 nucleotides line up with TRBD1. The germline V gene has CDR1 SGHNT and CDR2 YENEEA. The CDR3 sequence is 14 residues long. V trimming: 5 bases; J trimming: 5 bases; junction bases outside the gene matches: 8.

This chain joins TRBV5-1 and TRBJ2-1, with a possible D match to TRBD2 (6 bases). The V gene lost 4 bases and the J gene lost 1 base, with 12 bases spanning the gap. The CDR3 has 15 amino acids. Germline V lookup: CDR1 SGHRS, CDR2 YFSETQ. Here the CDR3 DNA reads TGCGCCAGCAGCGTTAGCGGAACTTCCTACAATGAGCAGTTCTTC. It specifies CASSVSGTSYNEQFF.

V and J are TRBV2 and TRBJ1-2; TRBD1 agrees at 7 bases. The CDR3 has 17 amino acids. Germline CDR1 reads SNHLY; CDR2 reads FYNNEI. Trimming cost V 5 bases and J 9 bases; bases outside gene matches: 21. CDR3 loop: CASSTGPLPGGFGSYTF. In DNA, the CDR3 is TGTGCCAGCAGTACCGGGCCACTACCAGGGGGATTCGGAAGCTACACCTTC. Using reference TRBV2 and TRBJ1-2 for the parts outside the CDR3, the full variable domain is EPEVTQTPSHQVTQMGQEVILRCVPISNHLYFYWYRQILGQKVEFLVSFYNNEISEKSEIFDDQFSVERPDGSNFTLKIRSTKLEDSAMYFCASSTGPLPGGFGSYTFGSGTRLTVV.

The chain is built from TRBV28 and TRBJ2-2; 8 bases agree with TRBD2. The CDR3 spans 17 residues. J was trimmed by 1 base and V by 1 base; bases with no gene match: 5. Germline V gene lookup returns CDR1 MDHEN and CDR2 SYDVKM. CDR3 in DNA: TGTGCCAGCAGTTTATCCGGGACTAGAAGGAACACCGGGGAGCTGTTTTTT. Translated: CASSLSGTRRNTGELFF.

The chain joins TRBV24-1 to TRBJ1-6; possible D gene TRBD1, 6 bases. V lost 5 bases and J 5 bases, leaving 6 bases between the germline ends. The length of the CDR3 is 13 residues. CDR1 is KGHDR, CDR2 SFDVKD, per germline. The CDR3 coding sequence is TGTGCCACCAGTGCAGGGGATAATTCACCCCTCCACTTT. It translates to CATSAGDNSPLHF.

V usage is TRBV10-3 and J usage is TRBJ1-1, with no clear D. The germline V gene encodes CDR1 ENHRY and CDR2 SYGVKD. Trimming removed 0 bases at V and 4 bases at J, with 9 bases between. This CDR3 has 14 residues. The CDR3 region has the DNA TGTGCCATCAGTGAGTCGTCCGGGGTCACTGAAGCTTTCTTT. It is translated as CAISESSGVTEAFF.

V gene TRBV3-1 (or the pseudogene TRBV3-2) combines with J gene TRBJ1-5; TRBD1 aligns across 7 bases. Germline loops: CDR1 LGHDT, CDR2 YNNKEL (reference sequence). CDR3 size: 15 residues. V dropped 8 bases and J dropped 0; count of bases not matched to a gene: 7. The CDR3 loop is CASRPGTDSNQPQHF. In nucleotides, the CDR3 is TGTGCCAGCCGCCCCGGGACAGATAGCAATCAGCCCCAGCATTTT.

The chain has TRBV5-4 and TRBJ2-1; tentative D call: TRBD1 (5 bases). The CDR3 is 13 amino acids. Germline V gene sequence: CDR1 SGHNT, CDR2 YYREEE (reference sequence). With 4 bases removed from V and 7 bases from J, the gap between germline ends came to 12 bases. The CDR3 region has the DNA TGTGCCAGCAGCGGGGCCCCCGGTAATGAGCAGTTCTTC. Protein: CASSGAPGNEQFF.